Each of the 22 T cell receptor beta chains below was sequenced from the same sample in a study of response to subunit inactivated influenza vaccine. TCRdb analysed the RT-PCR reads with MiXCR anew, one entry per CDR3 protein. This sample has 400,000 to 650,000 distinct CDR3 sequences, with approximately 7.2% found just once. This specimen was PBMCs from blood, taken around 25 months after vaccination. Receptors were obtained from a man between 50 and 69 years old who received an inactivated influenza vaccine.

This clonotype was counted at least ten times. V gene TRBV15 combines with J gene TRBJ2-3; D unclear. V lost 0 bases to trimming and J lost 4 bases, with 8 bases between them. Germline CDR1 is LNHNV and CDR2 is YYDKDF (reference sequence). This CDR3 spans 14 amino acids. The CDR3 nucleotides read TGTGCCACCAGCAGAGACGGGTACGCAGATACGCAGTATTTT. This sequence encodes CATSRDGYADTQYF. The complete variable domain, with remaining parts taken from reference TRBV15 and TRBJ2-3, reads DAMVIQNPRYQVTQFGKPVTLSCSQTLNHNVMYWYQQKSSQAPKLLFHYYDKDFNNEADTPDNFQSRRPNTSFCFLDIRSPGLGDTAMYLCATSRDGYADTQYFGPGTRLTVL.

This clonotype was detected many times. The chain couples TRBV6-5 to TRBJ2-2; TRBD1 aligns across 8 bases. The CDR3 is 15 amino acids. Germline CDR1 is MNHEY and CDR2 is SVGAGI. V dropped 4 bases and J dropped 4; count of bases not matched to a gene: 5. The CDR3 DNA sequence: TGTGCCAGCAGTTCGGTCAGGGGGCTCACCGGGGAGCTGTTTTTT. It translates to CASSSVRGLTGELFF.

This clonotype came up a few times. The chain couples TRBV29-1 to TRBJ1-1; TRBD1 matches at 10 bases. Germline values: CDR1 SQVTM, CDR2 ANQGSEA. The CDR3 length is 13 residues. J lost 4 bases, V lost 6 bases, and 5 bases had no gene match. The CDR3 nucleotides read TGCAGCGTGCAAGGACAGGGGGGCACTGAAGCTTTCTTT. Its translation is CSVQGQGGTEAFF.

As concerns this clonotype: This may arise from a read error, as a much more abundant clone is one base away. DNA for the CDR3: TGTGCCAGCAGCTTGGCTGCAGGGGCTAACACCGGGGTGCTGTTTTTT. Its protein is CASSLAAGANTGVLFF. The chain combines TRBV5-5 with TRBJ2-2; D perhaps matches TRBD1 (6 bases). The germline V gene has CDR1 SGHKS and CDR2 YYEKEE (reference sequence). The CDR3 has 16 residues.

V and J are TRBV6-1 and TRBJ2-7; TRBD1 aligns across 9 bases. This CDR3 has 15 residues. Germline CDR1 and CDR2: MNHNS and SASEGT. The J segment lost 3 bases and the V segment lost 7 bases, leaving 10 bases of the junction unmatched. In DNA, the CDR3 is TGTGCCAGCAAACTTCGACAGGGGGAAGACTACGAGCAGTACTTC. This sequence encodes CASKLRQGEDYEQYF.

Only a few counts were recorded for this clonotype. The chain has TRBV12-3 or TRBV12-4 and TRBJ2-5; TRBD1 matches 10 bases. The ends lost 5 bases at V and 5 bases at J; junction bases unmatched: 8. The CDR3 has 15 residues. The CDR3 coding sequence is TGTGCCAGCAGTCGACGACAGGGGGCTTGGGAGACCCAGTACTTC. It encodes CASSRRQGAWETQYF.

This clonotype was seen many times. The chain has TRBV10-3 and TRBJ2-3; tentatively, D is TRBD2 (6 bases). CDR1 ENHRY and CDR2 SYGVKD come from the germline V gene. Deletions cut 7 bases from V and 0 bases from J, with 11 bases between. This CDR3 contains 14 residues. CDR3 protein: CAINQAGSTDTQYF. The CDR3 DNA reads as TGTGCCATCAACCAGGCGGGGAGCACAGATACGCAGTATTTT.

This clonotype has at least ten counts. V usage is TRBV5-1 and J usage is TRBJ2-1; 7 bases match TRBD2. CDR3 length: 15 amino acids. CDR1 is SGHRS and CDR2 is YFSETQ in the germline V gene. With 1 base clipped from V and 9 bases from J, the junction kept 10 bases outside the gene matches. The CDR3 sequence: CASSLSRGSGGEQFF. CDR3 nucleotides: TGCGCCAGCAGCTTGTCTCGCGGGAGCGGAGGTGAGCAGTTCTTC.

This clonotype has just a few counts. The CDR3 coding sequence is TGCGCCAGCAGCTTGGATGGAGGGACAGCGAACACTGAAGCTTTCTTT. Translated: CASSLDGGTANTEAFF. The genes are TRBV5-1 and TRBJ1-1; 7 nucleotides agree with TRBD1. Germline V lookup: CDR1 SGHRS, CDR2 YFSETQ. The CDR3 is 16 amino acids. With V trimmed by 0 bases and J by 1 base, 6 bases remained unmatched.

This sequence joins TRBV5-8 and TRBJ1-2, with 7 bases matching TRBD1. The V segment lost 4 bases and the J segment 2 bases; nucleotides outside the gene matches: 8. CDR1 is SGHTS and CDR2 is YDEGEE in the germline V gene. The CDR3 length is 15 residues. Here the CDR3 DNA reads TGTGCCAGCAGCCCCGGGACAGTATTCAACTATGGCTACACCTTC. It yields the protein CASSPGTVFNYGYTF. The full variable domain, rest sourced from reference TRBV5-8 and TRBJ1-2, is EAGVTQSPTHLIKTRGQQATLRCSPISGHTSVYWYQQALGLGLQFLLWYDEGEERNRGNFPPRFSGRQFPNYSSELNVNALELEDSALYLCASSPGTVFNYGYTFGSGTRLTVV.

The sample holds many counts of this clonotype. The V and J genes are TRBV20-1 and TRBJ2-5, with 8 bases identical to TRBD1. The trim removed 3 bases at V and 1 base at J, leaving 4 bases unmatched. Per germline, CDR1 DFQATT and CDR2 SNEGSKA (reference sequence). CDR3 length: 14 residues. The CDR3 DNA sequence: TGCAGTGCTAGCCGGACAGGGAGCCAAGAGACCCAGTACTTC. Translation gives CSASRTGSQETQYF.

The chain joins TRBV5-1 to TRBJ2-3; 8 nucleotides align to TRBD2. The CDR3 is 18 amino acids. Trimming cost V 0 bases and J 1 base; bases outside gene matches: 10. CDR1 and CDR2 from the germline V gene are SGHRS and YFSETQ. CDR3 in DNA: TGCGCCAGCAGCTTGGTACTTGCCACAGCGGGGGGCACAGATACGCAGTATTTT. Protein sequence: CASSLVLATAGGTDTQYF.

V is TRBV20-1 and J is TRBJ2-1; D is unresolved. This CDR3 comprises 13 residues. From germline, CDR1 is DFQATT and CDR2 SNEGSKA (reference sequence). Trimming cost V 6 bases and J 4 bases, with 13 bases left between them. The CDR3 region has the DNA TGCAGTGCCCAGCTGACTCGTTACAATGAGCAGTTCTTC. Its translation is CSAQLTRYNEQFF.

Ten or more counts support this clonotype. The rearrangement links TRBV5-1 to TRBJ2-1; 9 bases agree with TRBD2. The CDR3 runs to 17 residues. V trimming: 0 bases; J trimming: 3 bases; junction bases outside the gene matches: 7. Germline V gene data show CDR1 as SGHRS and CDR2 as YFSETQ. CDR3 protein: CASSLEGSGGGYNEQFF. CDR3 DNA: TGCGCCAGCAGCTTGGAAGGTAGCGGGGGCGGCTACAATGAGCAGTTCTTC.

This clonotype was observed a handful of times. V is TRBV10-3 and J is TRBJ2-7; tentatively, D is TRBD1 or TRBD2 (5 bases each). V was trimmed by 0 bases and J by 2 bases, leaving 11 bases between them. From germline, CDR1 is ENHRY and CDR2 SYGVKD. The CDR3 loop spans 15 amino acids. CDR3 residues: CAISESGDPTYEQYF. DNA of the CDR3: TGTGCCATCAGTGAGTCGGGGGATCCGACCTACGAGCAGTACTTC.

The gene calls are TRBV14 and TRBJ2-3; a possible D gene is TRBD2 (5 bases). The CDR3 spans 15 residues. Trimming shortened V by 4 bases and J by 1 base, and 12 bases separated the two germline ends. Germline assignment: CDR1 SGHDN and CDR2 FVKESK. CDR3 bases: TGTGCCAGCAGCCCCAGAGCGGCTGGCACAGATACGCAGTATTTT. It is translated as CASSPRAAGTDTQYF.

This clonotype was counted between two and nine times. The chain carries TRBV29-1 and TRBJ2-3, with 8 bases lining up with TRBD1. From germline, CDR1 is SQVTM and CDR2 ANQGSEA. The trim removed 7 bases at V and 4 bases at J, leaving 7 bases unmatched. The CDR3 totals 13 residues. In DNA, the CDR3 is TGCAGCGGGTCGGACAGGGCCCCAGATACGCAGTATTTT. This codes for CSGSDRAPDTQYF.

This clonotype was recorded at least ten times. The chain couples TRBV3-1 to TRBJ2-1; TRBD2 matches at 7 bases. The CDR3 is made up of 16 amino acids. V lost 0 bases and J lost 2; bases outside the gene matches: 4. The V gene's germline CDR1 is LGHDT and CDR2 YNNKEL (reference sequence). The chain's CDR3 is CASSQDPLAAYNEQFF. The CDR3 DNA follows: TGTGCCAGCAGCCAAGATCCCCTAGCGGCCTACAATGAGCAGTTCTTC.

This clonotype has at least ten counts. The gene calls are TRBV29-1 and TRBJ1-5; the D gene is possibly TRBD1 (6 bases). Deletions cut 4 bases from V and 1 base from J, with 8 bases between. Germline V CDR1 and CDR2: SQVTM, ANQGSEA. The CDR3 sequence is 13 residues long. CDR3 bases: TGCAGCGTTGGGGGGCACAGCAATCAGCCCCAGCATTTT. It translates to CSVGGHSNQPQHF. The complete variable domain, with remaining parts taken from reference TRBV29-1 and TRBJ1-5, reads SAVISQKPSRDICQRGTSLTIQCQVDSQVTMMFWYRQQPGQSLTLIATANQGSEATYESGFVIDKFPISRPNLTFSTLTVSNMSPEDSSIYLCSVGGHSNQPQHFGDGTRLSIL.

This clonotype was counted ten times or more. The genes are TRBV20-1 and TRBJ1-5; D remains unclear. V was clipped by 3 bases and J by 0 bases, with 9 bases between them. Germline V lookup: CDR1 DFQATT, CDR2 SNEGSKA (reference sequence). CDR3 size: 14 residues. The CDR3 bases are TGCAGTGCTAGGTTCCGGGGTAGCAATCAGCCCCAGCATTTT. Protein product: CSARFRGSNQPQHF.

There are a few counts of this clonotype. V is TRBV10-3 and J is TRBJ1-1; tentative D call: TRBD1 (5 bases). Germline V gene data show CDR1 as ENHRY and CDR2 as SYGVKD. V was shortened by 3 bases and J by 4 bases, with 9 bases between the two germline ends. The CDR3 covers 13 residues. The CDR3 spells CAISDRAVTEAFF. DNA for the CDR3: TGTGCCATCAGTGACAGGGCGGTCACTGAAGCTTTCTTT.

About this clonotype itself: The junction departs from the called germline gene at one end, perhaps through a read error. The rearrangement links TRBV20-1 to TRBJ2-2, with D possibly matching TRBD2 (7 bases). The CDR3 is 18 residues long. Germline loops: CDR1 DFQATT, CDR2 SNEGSKA (reference sequence). CDR3 loop: CSARGGGTAETNTGELFF. In DNA, the CDR3 is TGCAGTGCCAGAGGGGGGGGGACGGCGGAGACGAACACCGGGGAGCTGTTTTTT.